This TCR beta chain was documented in a study of shared clonotypes between healthy human individuals. Turning to the study itself: Each donor's CD4 naive and CD4 memory cells filled three plates apiece, CD8 naive two, and CD8 memory one.

The sorted-subset replicate PCRs were given around 200 ng DNA, which is roughly 30,000 T cell genomes. The repertoire was sequenced with immunoSEQ multiplex PCR; TCRdb's copy has only in-frame clones and lacks some. The repertoire holds about 1.5 million clones, with around 95% as singletons. Germline trimming cut 2 bases from V and 7 bases from J; bases unmatched to any gene: 19. From germline, CDR1 is SGHDN and CDR2 FVKESK. The CDR3 sequence is 20 residues long. Points from the study as a whole: Naive subsets typically showed greater estimated richness than memory subsets.

In the case of this clone: What it recognizes is unknown.

The chain has TRBV14 and TRBJ2-5; 13 bases are a match to TRBD2. This receptor was taken from a man aged 25 to 40 in good health. The sequenced sample consisted of naive CD4+ T cells sorted from blood. Subset defined: CD45RA+ positively selected. CDR3 sequence (DNA): TGTGCCAGCAGCCAAAATTCCCGCCCGGGACTAGCGGGAATGAGGGGGACCCAGTACTTC. Encoded protein: CASSQNSRPGLAGMRGTQYF.